The clone carrying this TCR beta chain was found a few times. The target antigen is unknown. This sample was included in a study of blood T cells in healthy people across ages. Regarding the study as a whole: Strong correlation linked observed beta diversity and percent naive T cells. Getting older went along with TCR beta diversity per million T cells dropping roughly linearly.

Using a J-beta primer mix together with a sample-barcoded 5' primer, a second PCR was run for about 6 to 12 cycles. TCRdb ran MiXCR on the 5' RACE reads and lists one entry per CDR3 protein. Found here are over 1.5 million distinct CDR3 sequences, around 50% of them singletons; the top ten hold less than 2.5%. Donor samples were obtained from healthy Caucasian individuals from Russia, aged roughly 6 to 95. Trimming cost V 0 bases and J 3 bases, with 12 bases left between them. The germline CDR1 and CDR2 sequences are LGHNA and YSLEER. There are 15 residues in the CDR3. The clonotype originates from a woman aged 40 to 50 in good health. The source material was blood. The chain has TRBV4-3 and TRBJ2-7; TRBD2 might be the D (5 bases). The CDR3 loop is CASSQELGNNYEQYF. The CDR3 nucleotides are TGCGCCAGCAGCCAAGAGCTCGGGAACAACTACGAGCAGTACTTC.